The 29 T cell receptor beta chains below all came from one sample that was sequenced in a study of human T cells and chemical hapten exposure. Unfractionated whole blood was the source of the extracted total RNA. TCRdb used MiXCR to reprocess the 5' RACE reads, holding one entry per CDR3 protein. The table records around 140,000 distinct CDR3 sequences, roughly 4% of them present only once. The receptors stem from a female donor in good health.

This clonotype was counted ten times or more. The CDR3 is CASSEALRAGQGYTF. The CDR3 coding sequence is TGTGCCAGCAGTGAAGCGCTTCGGGCAGGGCAAGGCTACACCTTC. This chain uses TRBV2 with TRBJ1-2, with D perhaps TRBD1 (5 bases). The V end lost 0 bases, the J end lost 8 bases, and 16 bases lay between the germline ends. There are 15 residues in the CDR3. Germline V gives CDR1 SNHLY, CDR2 FYNNEI.

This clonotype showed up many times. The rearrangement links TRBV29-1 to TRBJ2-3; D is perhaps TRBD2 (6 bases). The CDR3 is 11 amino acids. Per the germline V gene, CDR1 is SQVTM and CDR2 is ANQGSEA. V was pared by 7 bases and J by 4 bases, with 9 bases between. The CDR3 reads CSATSSDTQYF. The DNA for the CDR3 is TGCAGCGCAACTAGCTCAGATACGCAGTATTTT.

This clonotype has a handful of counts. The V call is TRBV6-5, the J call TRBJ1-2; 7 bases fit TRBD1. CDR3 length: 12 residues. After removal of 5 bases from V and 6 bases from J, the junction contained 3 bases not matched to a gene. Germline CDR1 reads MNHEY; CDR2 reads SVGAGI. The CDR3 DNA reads TGTGCCAGCAGTCGTGACAGGGATGGCTACACCTTC. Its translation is CASSRDRDGYTF.

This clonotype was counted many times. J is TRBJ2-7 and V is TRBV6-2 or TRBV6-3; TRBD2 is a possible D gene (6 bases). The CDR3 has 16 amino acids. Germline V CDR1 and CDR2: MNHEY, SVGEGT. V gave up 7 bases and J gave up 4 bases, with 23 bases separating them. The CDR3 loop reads CASNRGPWRGWYEQYF. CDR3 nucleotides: TGTGCCAGCAATCGGGGACCGTGGAGGGGTTGGTACGAGCAGTACTTC.

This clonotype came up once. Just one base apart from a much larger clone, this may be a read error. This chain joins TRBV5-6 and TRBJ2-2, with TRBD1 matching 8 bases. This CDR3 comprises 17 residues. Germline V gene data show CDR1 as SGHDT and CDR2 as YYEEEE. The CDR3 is CASNLNGQGIWPGEQFF. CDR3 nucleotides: TGTGCCAGCAACTTAAACGGACAGGGCATTTGGCCCGGGGAGCAGTTTTTT.

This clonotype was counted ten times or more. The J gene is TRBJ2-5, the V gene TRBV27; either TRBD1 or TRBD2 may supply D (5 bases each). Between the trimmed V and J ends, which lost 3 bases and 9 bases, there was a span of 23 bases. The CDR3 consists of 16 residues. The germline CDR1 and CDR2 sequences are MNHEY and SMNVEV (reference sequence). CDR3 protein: CASSFREPGRIGAQYF. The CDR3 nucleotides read TGTGCCAGCAGTTTCAGGGAGCCCGGGCGTATTGGAGCCCAGTACTTC.

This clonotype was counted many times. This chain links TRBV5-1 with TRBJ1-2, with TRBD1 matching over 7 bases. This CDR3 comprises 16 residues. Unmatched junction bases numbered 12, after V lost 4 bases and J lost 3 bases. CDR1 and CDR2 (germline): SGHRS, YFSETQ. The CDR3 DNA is TGCGCCAGCAGCCGTGCTAAGGGGGCGGGTGACTATGGCTACACCTTC. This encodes CASSRAKGAGDYGYTF.

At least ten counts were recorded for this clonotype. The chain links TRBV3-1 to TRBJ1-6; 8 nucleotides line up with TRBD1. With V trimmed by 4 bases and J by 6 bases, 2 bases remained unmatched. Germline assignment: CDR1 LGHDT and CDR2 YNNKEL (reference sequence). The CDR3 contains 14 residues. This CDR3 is CASSPGQGNSPLHF. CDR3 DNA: TGTGCCAGCAGCCCAGGACAGGGTAATTCACCCCTCCACTTT. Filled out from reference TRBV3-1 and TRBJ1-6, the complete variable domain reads DTAVSQTPKYLVTQMGNDKSIKCEQNLGHDTMYWYKQDSKKFLKIMFSYNNKELIINETVPNRFSPKSPDKAHLNLHINSLELGDSAVYFCASSPGQGNSPLHFGNGTRLTVT.

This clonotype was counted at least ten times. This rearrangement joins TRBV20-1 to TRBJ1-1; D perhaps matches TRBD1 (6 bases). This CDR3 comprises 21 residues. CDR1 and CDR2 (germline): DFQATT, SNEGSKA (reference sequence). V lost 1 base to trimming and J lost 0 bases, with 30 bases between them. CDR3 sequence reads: CSARGGGHKQGNLYMNTEAFF. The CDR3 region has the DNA TGCAGTGCTAGAGGCGGGGGTCATAAACAGGGAAACCTATACATGAACACTGAAGCTTTCTTT.

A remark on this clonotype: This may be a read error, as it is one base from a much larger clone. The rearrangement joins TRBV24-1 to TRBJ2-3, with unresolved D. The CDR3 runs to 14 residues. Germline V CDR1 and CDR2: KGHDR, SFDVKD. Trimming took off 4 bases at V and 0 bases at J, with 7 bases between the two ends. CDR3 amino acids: CATSDRRSTDTQYF. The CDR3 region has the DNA TGTGCCACCAGTGACCGTCGTAGCACAGATACGCAGTATTTT.

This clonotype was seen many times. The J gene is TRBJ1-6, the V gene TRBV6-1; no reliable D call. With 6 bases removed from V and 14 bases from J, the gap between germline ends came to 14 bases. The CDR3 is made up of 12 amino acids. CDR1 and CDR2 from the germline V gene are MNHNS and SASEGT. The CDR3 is CASSPDIASLHF. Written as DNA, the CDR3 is TGTGCCAGCAGCCCCGACATTGCATCCCTCCACTTT.

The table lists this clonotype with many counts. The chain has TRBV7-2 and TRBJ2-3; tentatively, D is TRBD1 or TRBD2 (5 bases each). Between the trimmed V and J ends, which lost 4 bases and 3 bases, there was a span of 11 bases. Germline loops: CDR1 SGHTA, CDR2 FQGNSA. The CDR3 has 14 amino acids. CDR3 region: CASSSWDLTDTQYF. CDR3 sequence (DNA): TGTGCCAGCAGCTCCTGGGACCTTACAGATACGCAGTATTTT.

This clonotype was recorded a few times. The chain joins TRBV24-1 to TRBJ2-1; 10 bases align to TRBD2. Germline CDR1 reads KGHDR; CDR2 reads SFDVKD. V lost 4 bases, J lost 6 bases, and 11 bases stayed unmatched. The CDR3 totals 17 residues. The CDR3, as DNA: TGTGCCACCAGTGAGGCCTCAGCGGGGGGGCGCGGCAATGAGCAGTTCTTC. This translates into CATSEASAGGRGNEQFF.

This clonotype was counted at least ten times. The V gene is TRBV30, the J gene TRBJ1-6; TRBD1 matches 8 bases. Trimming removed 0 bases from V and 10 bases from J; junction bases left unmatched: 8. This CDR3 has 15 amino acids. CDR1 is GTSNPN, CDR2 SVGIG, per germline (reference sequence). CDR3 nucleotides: TGTGCCTGGAGTGTACTCAGGGGGCGCAGGTCACCCCTCCACTTT. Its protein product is CAWSVLRGRRSPLHF.

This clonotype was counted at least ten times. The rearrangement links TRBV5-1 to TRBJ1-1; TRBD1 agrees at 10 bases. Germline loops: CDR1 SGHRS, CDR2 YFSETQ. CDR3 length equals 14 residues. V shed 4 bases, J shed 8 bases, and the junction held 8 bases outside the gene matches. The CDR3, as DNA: TGCGCCAGCAGCCCGGGGACAGGGGCTGGCGAAGCTTTCTTT. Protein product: CASSPGTGAGEAFF.

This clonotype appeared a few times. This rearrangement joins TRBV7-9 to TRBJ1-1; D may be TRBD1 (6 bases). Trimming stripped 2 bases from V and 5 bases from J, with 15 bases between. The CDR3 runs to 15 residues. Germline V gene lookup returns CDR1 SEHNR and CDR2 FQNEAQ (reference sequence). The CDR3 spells CASSLPTGRKTEAFF. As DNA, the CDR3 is TGTGCCAGCAGCTTACCCACAGGGAGGAAAACTGAAGCTTTCTTT.

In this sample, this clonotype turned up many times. The CDR3 DNA reads TGTGCCAGCAGCCAGAGCGGGACAGGGGTTTTTGGCAATCAGCCCCAGCATTTT. This gives the protein CASSQSGTGVFGNQPQHF. J is TRBJ1-5 and V is TRBV3-1, with TRBD1 matching 10 bases. V lost 3 bases, J lost 2 bases, and 10 bases stayed unmatched. The CDR3 covers 18 residues. Germline V CDR1 and CDR2: LGHDT, YNNKEL (reference sequence).

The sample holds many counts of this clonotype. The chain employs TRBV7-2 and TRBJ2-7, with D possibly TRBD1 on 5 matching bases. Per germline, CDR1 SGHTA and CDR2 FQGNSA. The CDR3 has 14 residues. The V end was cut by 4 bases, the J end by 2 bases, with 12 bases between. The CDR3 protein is CASSSQRGTYEQYF. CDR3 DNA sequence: TGTGCCAGCAGCTCCCAAAGGGGAACCTACGAGCAGTACTTC. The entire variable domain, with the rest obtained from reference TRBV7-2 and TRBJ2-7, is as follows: GAGVSQSPSNKVTEKGKDVELRCDPISGHTALYWYRQSLGQGLEFLIYFQGNSAPDKSGLPSDRFSAERTGGSVSTLTIQRTQQEDSAVYLCASSSQRGTYEQYFGPGTRLTVT.

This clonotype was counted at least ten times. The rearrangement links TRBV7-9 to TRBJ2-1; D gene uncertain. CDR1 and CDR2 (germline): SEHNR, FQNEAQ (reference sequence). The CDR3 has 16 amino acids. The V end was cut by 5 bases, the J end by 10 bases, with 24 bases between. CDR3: CASSEQTGLTTGEQFF. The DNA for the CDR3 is TGTGCCAGCAGCGAACAAACCGGTCTTACAACCGGGGAGCAGTTCTTC.

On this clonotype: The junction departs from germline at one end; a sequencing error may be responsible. CDR3 loop: CASSGKNEGNTIHF. The CDR3 DNA follows: TGTGCCAGCAGCGGAAAGAACGAAGGAAACACCATACATTTT. The chain links TRBV5-8 to TRBJ1-3; D is undetermined. Germline V gene sequence: CDR1 SGHTS, CDR2 YDEGEE. This CDR3 spans 14 amino acids.

The DNA of the CDR3 is TGTGCCAGCAGCCGCAGCGGGGGGTCGAATGAGCAGTTCTTC. This gives the protein CASSRSGGSNEQFF. The chain links TRBV6-2 or TRBV6-3 to TRBJ2-1; 9 bases agree with TRBD2. This CDR3 is 14 amino acids long. V lost 6 bases and J lost 7; bases outside the gene matches: 7. Per germline, CDR1 MNHEY and CDR2 SVGEGT.

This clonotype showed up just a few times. CDR3 protein: CASSLGHRALDNEQFF. DNA for the CDR3: TGCGCCAGCAGCTTGGGGCACAGGGCCCTTGACAATGAGCAGTTCTTC. The chain uses TRBV5-1 and TRBJ2-1; possibly TRBD1 for D (6 bases). CDR1 SGHRS and CDR2 YFSETQ come from the germline V gene. The CDR3 spans 16 residues. Deletions cut 0 bases from V and 5 bases from J, with 15 bases between.

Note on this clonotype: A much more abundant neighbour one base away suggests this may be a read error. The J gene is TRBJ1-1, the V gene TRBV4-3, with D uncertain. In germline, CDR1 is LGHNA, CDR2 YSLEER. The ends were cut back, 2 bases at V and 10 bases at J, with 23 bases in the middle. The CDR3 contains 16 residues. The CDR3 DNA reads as TGCGCCAGCAGCCAAAAGGCTACACAGACCCCCATCGTAGCTTTCTTT. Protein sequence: CASSQKATQTPIVAFF.

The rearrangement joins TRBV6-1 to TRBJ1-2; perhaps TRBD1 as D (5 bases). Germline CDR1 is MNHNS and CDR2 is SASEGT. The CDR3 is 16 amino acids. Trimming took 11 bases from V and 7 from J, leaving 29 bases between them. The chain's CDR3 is CAGNGGASLRIFGYTF. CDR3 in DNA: TGTGCCGGGAATGGAGGGGCTAGCCTCCGCATCTTTGGCTACACCTTC.

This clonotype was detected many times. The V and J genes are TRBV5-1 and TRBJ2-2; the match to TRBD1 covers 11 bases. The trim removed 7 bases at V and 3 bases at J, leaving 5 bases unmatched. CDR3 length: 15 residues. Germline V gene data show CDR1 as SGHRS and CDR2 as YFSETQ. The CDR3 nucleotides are TGCGCCAGCGGAGGACAGGGGGCGGACACCGGGGAGCTGTTTTTT. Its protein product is CASGGQGADTGELFF.

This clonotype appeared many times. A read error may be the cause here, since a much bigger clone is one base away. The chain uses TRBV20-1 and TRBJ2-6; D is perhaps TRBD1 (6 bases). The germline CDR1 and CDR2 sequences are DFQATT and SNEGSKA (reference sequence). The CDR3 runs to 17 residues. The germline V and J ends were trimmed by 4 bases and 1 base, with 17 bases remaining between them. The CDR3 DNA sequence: TGCAGTGCTACCGTTGGGGGCGACACTTCTGGGGCCAACGTCCTGACTTTC. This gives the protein CSATVGGDTSGANVLTF.

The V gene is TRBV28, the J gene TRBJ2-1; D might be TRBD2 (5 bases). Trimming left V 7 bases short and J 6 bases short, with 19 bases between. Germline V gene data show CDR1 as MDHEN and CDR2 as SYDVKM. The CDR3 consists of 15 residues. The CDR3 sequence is CASTTRTRLPNEQFF. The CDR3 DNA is TGTGCCAGCACCACTAGGACCCGACTCCCCAATGAGCAGTTCTTC. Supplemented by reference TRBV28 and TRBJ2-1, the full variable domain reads DVKVTQSSRYLVKRTGEKVFLECVQDMDHENMFWYRQDPGLGLRLIYFSYDVKMKEKGDIPEGYSVSREKKERFSLILESASTNQTSMYLCASTTRTRLPNEQFFGPGTRLTVL.

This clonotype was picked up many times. DNA of the CDR3: TGTGCCACCAGTGATGTACGGGTTCGGGCAGGCGTTCCTTGGAACACTGAAGCTTTCTTT. Its translation is CATSDVRVRAGVPWNTEAFF. The chain couples TRBV24-1 to TRBJ1-1; no reliable D call. Trimming cost V 3 bases and J 1 base, with 26 bases left between them. This CDR3 is built from 20 residues. Germline V CDR1 and CDR2: KGHDR, SFDVKD.

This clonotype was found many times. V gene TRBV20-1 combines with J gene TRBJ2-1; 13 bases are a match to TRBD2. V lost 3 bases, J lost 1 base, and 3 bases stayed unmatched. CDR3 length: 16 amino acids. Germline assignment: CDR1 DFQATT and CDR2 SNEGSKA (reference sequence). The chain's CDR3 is CSARRTSGGSYNEQFF. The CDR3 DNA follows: TGCAGTGCTAGGCGGACTAGCGGGGGTTCCTACAATGAGCAGTTCTTC.